The text below deals with one T cell receptor beta chain. The data are from a study of blood T cell repertoires in COVID-19. Turning to the study itself: There were acute and convalescent COVID-19 samples, and they came from the United States, Italy and Spain.

Per the authors' pipeline: Counts of nucleated cells, estimated from reference gene primer amplification, were obtained. The protocol was immunoSEQ multiplex PCR, while the TCRdb copy is restricted to in-frame clones and leaves out a portion. From that table come the V and J calls and clone size; the DNA was used to work out D and trimming. The repertoire holds approximately 150,000 clones, with 81% as singletons. The germline CDR1 and CDR2 sequences are SGHVS and FNYEAQ. The V end lost 1 base, the J end lost 5 bases, and 9 bases lay between the germline ends. The CDR3 runs 13 residues. Participants, about 18 to 90 years old, spanned under 30 US areas. Cohort assignment relied on participant-reported clinical history.

The source of this sequence is a woman aged 40 to 50 with acute COVID-19. This chain links TRBV7-6 with TRBJ2-7, with a tentative D call TRBD2 (6 bases). Source material: PBMCs or T cells enriched from blood (not recorded which). The CDR3 nucleotides read TGTGCCAGCAGCTTAGAGTCGGGGGACGAGCAGTACTTC. As protein: CASSLESGDEQYF.